This passage covers 29 T cell receptor beta chains from one sample sequenced in a study of blood T cell repertoires in COVID-19. TCRdb's table, derived via immunoSEQ multiplex PCR, lists solely in-frame clones and lacks some. The sample lists around 260,000 clones; 80% to 95% were seen once. The sequencing sample was made of peripheral blood. The receptors originated from a woman aged 25-40 years with COVID-19, enrolled during active disease.

V is TRBV10-1 and J is TRBJ2-7; perhaps TRBD2 as D (6 bases). Germline CDR1 WNHNN, CDR2 SYGVQD (reference sequence). There are 12 residues in the CDR3. V was pared by 2 bases and J by 6 bases, with 8 bases between. CDR3 protein: CASSEPRGEQYF. The CDR3 DNA reads as TGCGCCAGCAGTGAGCCGCGGGGCGAGCAGTACTTC.

The gene calls are TRBV5-8 and TRBJ2-1; TRBD2 aligns across 7 bases. CDR1 and CDR2 from the germline V gene are SGHTS and YDEGEE. Unmatched junction bases numbered 8, after V lost 4 bases and J lost 4 bases. This CDR3 spans 15 amino acids. The CDR3 nucleotides read TGTGCCAGCAGCAATATCGGGGGGACGTACAATGAGCAGTTCTTC. Its protein product is CASSNIGGTYNEQFF.

This chain links TRBV7-9 with TRBJ2-5, with D uncertain. Germline V lookup: CDR1 SEHNR, CDR2 FQNEAQ (reference sequence). The CDR3 covers 15 residues. Trimming removed 5 bases from V and 4 bases from J, with 17 bases in between. CDR3 sequence reads: CASSNPSSPGETQYF. The CDR3 bases are TGTGCCAGCAGCAACCCTTCAAGTCCCGGAGAGACCCAGTACTTC.

The gene calls are TRBV3-1 (or the pseudogene TRBV3-2) and TRBJ2-3; TRBD2 aligns across 9 bases. The CDR3 length is 18 residues. V was clipped by 1 base and J by 3 bases; unmatched bases: 11. CDR1 LGHDT and CDR2 YNNKEL come from the germline V gene (reference sequence). CDR3 coding DNA: TGTGCCAGCAGCCAAGCTCGGGGTAGCGGGAGTTGGACAGATACGCAGTATTTT. This encodes CASSQARGSGSWTDTQYF.

The chain joins TRBV19 to TRBJ2-1; maybe TRBD1 (6 bases). CDR1 and CDR2 (germline): LNHDA, SQIVND (reference sequence). The CDR3 sequence is 14 residues long. V lost 3 bases, J lost 6 bases, and 12 bases lay in between. For the CDR3, the DNA is TGTGCCAGTAGTATGGTGGGGGCTACCAATGAGCAGTTCTTC. It is translated as CASSMVGATNEQFF.

This clone was picked up a small number of times. The V gene is TRBV5-6, the J gene TRBJ2-5; the match to TRBD1 covers 8 bases. The CDR3 is made up of 15 amino acids. In germline, CDR1 is SGHDT, CDR2 YYEEEE. Trimming took 5 bases from V and 2 from J; bases not matched to a gene: 8. The CDR3 nucleotides read TGTGCCAGCAGTCCCGACAGGGGACTTCAAGAGACCCAGTACTTC. It codes for CASSPDRGLQETQYF.

The rearrangement joins TRBV19 to TRBJ1-5; D gene ambiguous. The CDR3 totals 15 residues. The germline V gene has CDR1 LNHDA and CDR2 SQIVND (reference sequence). The V end lost 5 bases, the J end lost 2 bases, and 13 bases lay between the germline ends. The CDR3 nucleotides are TGTGCCAGTAGTGGGCAGCCGAGGGGCAATCAGCCCCAGCATTTT. As protein: CASSGQPRGNQPQHF.

This chain uses TRBV2 with TRBJ2-3, with 10 bases fitting TRBD1. Germline V CDR1 and CDR2: SNHLY, FYNNEI. Trimming at V came to 8 bases and at J to 4 bases, leaving 6 bases not matched to a gene. CDR3 length: 14 residues. The CDR3 is CASGSGTGADTQYF. The CDR3 DNA follows: TGTGCCAGCGGAAGTGGGACAGGGGCAGATACGCAGTATTTT.

CDR3 region: CASSNQGRNYGYTF. As DNA, the CDR3 is TGTGCCAGTAGTAATCAGGGGAGAAACTATGGCTACACCTTC. This chain uses TRBV19 with TRBJ1-2, with a tentative D call TRBD1 (6 bases). The length of the CDR3 is 14 residues. CDR1 is LNHDA and CDR2 is SQIVND in the germline V gene (reference sequence). With 4 bases removed from V and 2 bases from J, the gap between germline ends came to 11 bases. Supplemented by reference TRBV19 and TRBJ1-2, the full variable domain reads DGGITQSPKYLFRKEGQNVTLSCEQNLNHDAMYWYRQDPGQGLRLIYYSQIVNDFQKGDIAEGYSVSREKKESFPLTVTSAQKNPTAFYLCASSNQGRNYGYTFGSGTRLTVV.

The gene calls are TRBV27 and TRBJ2-7; D is ambiguous. The CDR3 runs 14 residues. V was shortened by 0 bases and J by 0 bases, with 6 bases between the two germline ends. Germline V CDR1 and CDR2: MNHEY, SMNVEV (reference sequence). The CDR3: CASSLSSPSYEQYF. Here the CDR3 DNA reads TGTGCCAGCAGTTTATCCTCCCCCTCCTACGAGCAGTACTTC.

This chain uses TRBV4-1 with TRBJ2-1, with D possibly TRBD2 on 6 matching bases. V lost 0 bases and J lost 2, with 11 bases in between. This CDR3 has 16 amino acids. The germline CDR1 and CDR2 sequences are MGHRA and YSYEKL. The CDR3 loop reads CASSQDRRETYNEQFF. CDR3 nucleotide sequence: TGCGCCAGCAGCCAAGATAGGAGGGAGACCTACAATGAGCAGTTCTTC.

The J gene is TRBJ2-7, the V gene TRBV5-6, with D perhaps TRBD1 (5 bases). From germline, CDR1 is SGHDT and CDR2 YYEEEE. The CDR3 contains 17 residues. V gave up 2 bases and J gave up 0 bases, with 18 bases separating them. The CDR3 protein is CASSFISPGQSSYEQYF. In DNA form, the CDR3 reads TGTGCCAGCAGCTTTATAAGTCCAGGACAAAGCTCCTACGAGCAGTACTTC.

This clone was seen a single time. The V and J genes are TRBV1 and TRBJ2-2; no check of the table's D call, TRBD2, against the DNA was made. TRBV1 has pseudogene status. The CDR3 has 18 residues. For the CDR3, the DNA is TGCACCAGCAGCCAGGGACTAGCGGGAGAGTCTGAAACCGGGGAGCTGTTTTTT. Its protein product is CTSSQGLAGESETGELFF.

V is TRBV12-3 or TRBV12-4 and J is TRBJ2-1, with 7 bases matching TRBD1. The CDR3 consists of 13 residues. Losses at the gene ends were 5 bases for V and 12 bases for J; bases not matched to a gene: 10. CDR3 in DNA: TGTGCCAGCAGTCCGACCCCAGGGGGTGGGCAGTTCTTC. Protein product: CASSPTPGGGQFF.

This chain connects TRBV2 to TRBJ2-7, with 7 nucleotides matching TRBD2. This CDR3 comprises 14 residues. The germline V gene has CDR1 SNHLY and CDR2 FYNNEI. V was clipped by 1 base and J by 4 bases; unmatched bases: 4. CDR3 sequence reads: CASSEGEGTYEQYF. The CDR3 DNA reads as TGTGCCAGCAGTGAAGGGGAGGGAACGTACGAGCAGTACTTC.

This chain's CDR3 is CASSSPHSGNTIYF. The CDR3 DNA sequence: TGTGCCAGCAGCTCCCCCCACTCTGGAAACACCATATATTTT. The chain has TRBV5-6 and TRBJ1-3; D gene ambiguous. This CDR3 spans 14 amino acids. Between the trimmed V and J ends, which lost 3 bases and 0 bases, there was a span of 7 bases. Germline V CDR1 and CDR2: SGHDT, YYEEEE.

V is TRBV5-1 and J is TRBJ2-2; tentative D call: TRBD2 (6 bases). Germline V gene sequence: CDR1 SGHRS, CDR2 YFSETQ. Trimming removed 0 bases at V and 6 bases at J, with 15 bases between. The CDR3 has 16 residues. CDR3 bases: TGCGCCAGCAGCTTGGCCAGTGGGGGGAGCGCCGGGGAGCTGTTTTTT. The encoded protein is CASSLASGGSAGELFF.

This chain uses TRBV4-2 with TRBJ1-2; D unresolved. The CDR3 totals 16 residues. Trimming left V 1 base short and J 8 bases short, with 20 bases between. CDR1 is LGHNA, CDR2 YNFKEQ, per germline. The CDR3 DNA reads as TGTGCCAGCAGCCAAGTACCAGGCGGACCAACTAGCGGCTACACCTTC. Amino acids: CASSQVPGGPTSGYTF.

The chain couples TRBV30 to TRBJ1-3; D ambiguous. The length of the CDR3 is 16 residues. V was trimmed by 5 bases and J by 0 bases, leaving 17 bases between them. CDR1 and CDR2 (germline): GTSNPN, SVGIG (reference sequence). CDR3 sequence: CAWGHSKQSSGNTIYF. CDR3 sequence (DNA): TGTGCCTGGGGTCATTCTAAACAGAGCTCTGGAAACACCATATATTTT.

The gene calls are TRBV30 and TRBJ1-1; 10 nucleotides align to TRBD1. There are 14 residues in the CDR3. Trimming took 2 bases from V and 5 from J; bases not matched to a gene: 5. Germline loops: CDR1 GTSNPN, CDR2 SVGIG (reference sequence). The CDR3 spells CAWSPGTGETEAFF. The CDR3, as DNA: TGTGCCTGGAGTCCCGGGACAGGGGAAACTGAAGCTTTCTTT.

The rearrangement links TRBV29-1 to TRBJ2-5; 10 bases align to TRBD2. The V gene's germline CDR1 is SQVTM and CDR2 ANQGSEA. The CDR3 sequence is 16 residues long. Trimming at V came to 1 base and at J to 1 base, leaving 6 bases not matched to a gene. CDR3 sequence (DNA): TGCAGCGTTGAAGGTACTACTAGCGGGGCCCAAGAGACCCAGTACTTC. It is translated as CSVEGTTSGAQETQYF.

This sequence joins TRBV30 and TRBJ1-2, with D unclear. V dropped 0 bases and J dropped 8 bases, with 13 bases sitting between them. The germline CDR1 and CDR2 sequences are GTSNPN and SVGIG (reference sequence). The CDR3 is 13 residues long. CDR3 loop: CAWSVSSRRGYTF. CDR3 nucleotide sequence: TGTGCCTGGAGTGTAAGTAGTCGGCGGGGCTACACCTTC.

This clone was observed a handful of times. The chain has TRBV19 and TRBJ1-1, with TRBD1 matching over 7 bases. Germline CDR1 LNHDA, CDR2 SQIVND (reference sequence). This CDR3 is built from 16 residues. The V segment lost 3 bases and the J segment 0 bases; nucleotides outside the gene matches: 7. The CDR3 nucleotides read TGTGCCAGTAGTATCGGGGACAGCAGAATGAACACTGAAGCTTTCTTT. Residues: CASSIGDSRMNTEAFF.

The chain carries TRBV11-2 and TRBJ1-1; TRBD1 matches at 7 bases. The germline V gene has CDR1 SGHAT and CDR2 FQNNGV. The CDR3 is made up of 18 amino acids. The V segment lost 6 bases and the J segment 4 bases; nucleotides outside the gene matches: 20. The CDR3 spells CASRSIEGTAEGGTEAFF. Here the CDR3 DNA reads TGTGCCAGCAGATCCATTGAGGGGACAGCCGAGGGTGGCACTGAAGCTTTCTTT.

This chain joins TRBV3-1 (or the pseudogene TRBV3-2) and TRBJ1-5; 9 bases are a match to TRBD1. Germline V gives CDR1 LGHDT, CDR2 YNNKEL (reference sequence). The CDR3 is 14 amino acids. Trimming removed 6 bases from V and 4 bases from J; junction bases left unmatched: 4. The CDR3 reads CASSTGGANQPQHF. The DNA for the CDR3 is TGTGCCAGCAGTACAGGGGGCGCAAATCAGCCCCAGCATTTT.

In this sample, this clone turned up a few times. The V and J genes are TRBV25-1 and TRBJ1-6; 7 bases line up with TRBD1. Trimming removed 5 bases from V and 6 bases from J; junction bases left unmatched: 4. Looked up from germline, CDR1 is MGHDK and CDR2 is SYGVNS. The CDR3 sequence is 14 residues long. The CDR3 nucleotides read TGTGCCAGCAGTCCCGCAGGGGGTAATTCACCCCTCCACTTT. This encodes CASSPAGGNSPLHF. The complete variable domain, with remaining parts taken from reference TRBV25-1 and TRBJ1-6, reads EADIYQTPRYLVIGTGKKITLECSQTMGHDKMYWYQQDPGMELHLIHYSYGVNSTEKGDLSSESTVSRIRTEHFPLTLESARPSHTSQYLCASSPAGGNSPLHFGNGTRLTVT.

The chain carries TRBV3-1 (or the pseudogene TRBV3-2) and TRBJ2-3; TRBD2 matches 11 bases. The CDR3 runs 17 residues. The V gene end was trimmed by 2 bases and the J gene end by 4 bases; junction bases not matched to a gene: 8. Looked up from germline, CDR1 is LGHDT and CDR2 is YNNKEL (reference sequence). The CDR3 spells CASSQSQLAGGADTQYF. In DNA, the CDR3 is TGTGCCAGCAGCCAAAGTCAATTAGCGGGAGGGGCAGATACGCAGTATTTT.

The V and J genes are TRBV28 and TRBJ1-6; TRBD1 agrees at 7 bases. V shed 5 bases, J shed 7 bases, and the junction held 8 bases outside the gene matches. The CDR3 loop spans 15 amino acids. CDR1 and CDR2 from the germline V gene are MDHEN and SYDVKM. The CDR3 DNA is TGTGCCAGCAGTCCACCCGGGACAGACAATTCACCCCTCCACTTT. Protein: CASSPPGTDNSPLHF. Full variable domain (remainder filled in from reference TRBV28 and TRBJ1-6): DVKVTQSSRYLVKRTGEKVFLECVQDMDHENMFWYRQDPGLGLRLIYFSYDVKMKEKGDIPEGYSVSREKKERFSLILESASTNQTSMYLCASSPPGTDNSPLHFGNGTRLTVT.

The rearrangement joins TRBV19 to TRBJ2-3, with TRBD1 matching 8 bases. This CDR3 region has 15 residues. Trimming at V came to 3 bases and at J to 6 bases, leaving 8 bases not matched to a gene. CDR1 is LNHDA, CDR2 SQIVND, per germline (reference sequence). The CDR3 region has the DNA TGTGCCAGTAGTATGACAGGGGTCATAGATGATACGCAGTATTTT. Translated: CASSMTGVIDDTQYF.